The 21 T cell receptor beta chains presented below share a single source sample, sequenced in a study of cytomegalovirus exposure and HLA in healthy donors. TCRdb's table, derived via immunoSEQ multiplex PCR, lists solely in-frame clones and lacks some. The table shows some 140,000 clones, with 90% occurring only once. The source material was PBMCs. These receptor sequences come from a woman in her twenties or thirties in good health and CMV-seropositive.

The chain links TRBV6-1 to TRBJ1-5; 9 nucleotides align to TRBD1. CDR3 length: 15 residues. Trimming at V came to 10 bases and at J to 2 bases, leaving 9 bases not matched to a gene. Germline CDR1 is MNHNS and CDR2 is SASEGT. The CDR3 region has the DNA TGTGCCACGACCGGACAGGGGTTGGGCAATCAGCCCCAGCATTTT. Its protein is CATTGQGLGNQPQHF.

This clone has just one count. The chain is built from TRBV15 and TRBJ2-1; D is unresolved. CDR3 length: 12 amino acids. The V and J ends lost 1 base and 7 bases respectively, with 5 bases between them. Germline V gene data show CDR1 as LNHNV and CDR2 as YYDKDF (reference sequence). CDR3 protein: CATSRGRNEQFF. DNA for the CDR3: TGTGCCACCAGCAGAGGCAGGAATGAGCAGTTCTTC.

The chain joins TRBV5-1 to TRBJ2-7; TRBD1 agrees at 7 bases. The germline V gene encodes CDR1 SGHRS and CDR2 YFSETQ. The CDR3 sequence is 14 residues long. Germline trimming cut 0 bases from V and 3 bases from J; bases unmatched to any gene: 3. The CDR3 nucleotides are TGCGCCAGCAGCTTGGCGGGACAGCTCTACGAGCAGTACTTC. Amino acids: CASSLAGQLYEQYF.

This chain joins TRBV9 and TRBJ2-1; the D is unclear. CDR1 and CDR2 from the germline V gene are SGDLS and YYNGEE. This CDR3 contains 14 residues. The ends were cut back, 1 base at V and 0 bases at J, with 5 bases in the middle. The CDR3 loop is CASSVLSSYNEQFF. In DNA, the CDR3 is TGTGCCAGCAGCGTACTCAGCTCCTACAATGAGCAGTTCTTC.

The rearrangement joins TRBV11-3 to TRBJ2-1; no clear D. Germline CDR1 is SGHNT and CDR2 is YENEEA. The CDR3 consists of 13 residues. The V gene lost 5 bases and the J gene lost 14 bases, with 19 bases spanning the gap. This chain's CDR3 is CASSPPTLIMEFF. The CDR3 DNA sequence: TGTGCCAGCAGCCCTCCGACTTTAATCATGGAGTTCTTC.

This chain links TRBV4-1 with TRBJ1-4; tentative D call: TRBD1 (5 bases). The germline gives CDR1 MGHRA, CDR2 YSYEKL. This CDR3 has 16 residues. With 1 base removed from V and 7 bases from J, the gap between germline ends came to 16 bases. For the CDR3, the DNA is TGCGCCAGCAGCCAAGCTGGTGGCGGGGGTCGTGAAAAACTGTTTTTT. It is translated as CASSQAGGGGREKLFF.

The rearrangement uses TRBV6-1 and TRBJ1-2, with D possibly TRBD1 on 6 matching bases. Deletions cut 3 bases from V and 7 bases from J, with 12 bases between. CDR1 is MNHNS and CDR2 is SASEGT in the germline V gene. This CDR3 is 13 amino acids long. This CDR3 reads CASSETPGAGYTF. The CDR3 DNA is TGTGCCAGCAGTGAGACCCCAGGGGCTGGCTACACCTTC.

The chain recombines TRBV7-9 with TRBJ2-3, with 10 bases lining up with TRBD1. The V and J ends lost 5 bases and 1 base, in that order; junction bases with no gene match: 3. The CDR3 consists of 15 residues. The germline V gene encodes CDR1 SEHNR and CDR2 FQNEAQ (reference sequence). The CDR3 DNA reads as TGTGCCAGCAGCCCAGGGACAGGGGGCACAGATACGCAGTATTTT. This gives the protein CASSPGTGGTDTQYF.

This rearrangement joins TRBV28 to TRBJ2-3, with 10 nucleotides matching TRBD1. The CDR3 is made up of 17 amino acids. V dropped 5 bases and J dropped 4; count of bases not matched to a gene: 12. The germline V gene encodes CDR1 MDHEN and CDR2 SYDVKM. The DNA of the CDR3 is TGTGCCAGCAGTCTGTTCGTAGGGACAGGGGTTGCAGATACGCAGTATTTT. This sequence encodes CASSLFVGTGVADTQYF.

The J gene is TRBJ1-2, the V gene TRBV28, with D perhaps TRBD1 (5 bases). The germline CDR1 and CDR2 sequences are MDHEN and SYDVKM. This CDR3 is 16 amino acids long. V was cut by 1 base and J by 8 bases, with 20 bases left in between. For the CDR3, the DNA is TGTGCCAGCAGTTTATCCGCCTCAGGGAGGGTTTGGGGCTACACCTTC. This codes for CASSLSASGRVWGYTF.

V gene TRBV6-6 combines with J gene TRBJ2-1; 9 nucleotides line up with TRBD2. Germline CDR1 is MNHNY and CDR2 is SVGAGI (reference sequence). The CDR3 length is 15 residues. J was trimmed by 5 bases and V by 8 bases; bases with no gene match: 10. This chain's CDR3 is CASRLGAGGDNEQFF. CDR3 DNA: TGTGCCAGCCGACTTGGAGCGGGAGGAGACAATGAGCAGTTCTTC.

V is TRBV6-1 and J is TRBJ2-2; 8 bases are shared with TRBD1. V trimming: 4 bases; J trimming: 4 bases; junction bases outside the gene matches: 5. The germline gives CDR1 MNHNS, CDR2 SASEGT. The CDR3 has 15 residues. This CDR3 reads CASSAGGSGTGELFF. The DNA for the CDR3 is TGTGCCAGCAGTGCAGGGGGCAGTGGCACCGGGGAGCTGTTTTTT.

V usage is TRBV30 and J usage is TRBJ1-5; TRBD1 might be the D (5 bases). The germline V and J ends were trimmed by 0 bases and 2 bases, with 11 bases remaining between them. CDR3 length equals 15 residues. Germline loops: CDR1 GTSNPN, CDR2 SVGIG (reference sequence). The CDR3 region is CAWSVLGGGNQPQHF. The CDR3, as DNA: TGTGCCTGGAGTGTATTGGGGGGGGGCAATCAGCCCCAGCATTTT.

CDR3 protein: CASSELQDTSGNTIYF. The CDR3 region has the DNA TGTGCCAGCAGTGAGTTACAGGACACCTCTGGAAACACCATATATTTT. The V and J genes are TRBV2 and TRBJ1-3, with TRBD1 as a possible D gene (5 bases). Germline V gives CDR1 SNHLY, CDR2 FYNNEI. The CDR3 extends over 16 amino acids. Trimming removed 3 bases at V and 0 bases at J, with 12 bases between.

The J gene is TRBJ2-7, the V gene TRBV28; 8 nucleotides align to TRBD1. V dropped 7 bases and J dropped 4; count of bases not matched to a gene: 6. This CDR3 has 13 residues. Germline CDR1 MDHEN, CDR2 SYDVKM. CDR3 coding DNA: TGTGCCAGCATGGACAGGGAGAGATACGAGCAGTACTTC. Translating gives CASMDRERYEQYF.

The chain joins TRBV7-2 to TRBJ1-2; 10 positions match TRBD1. V shed 1 base and J 6 bases; nucleotides not matched to a gene: 5. Germline-derived CDR1 and CDR2 are SGHTA and FQGNSA. The CDR3 totals 15 residues. This CDR3 is CASSLGTGGTDGYTF. CDR3 coding DNA: TGTGCCAGCAGCTTAGGGACAGGGGGAACGGATGGCTACACCTTC.

The V call is TRBV2, the J call TRBJ2-1; 10 nucleotides line up with TRBD2. After removal of 6 bases from V and 7 bases from J, the junction contained 12 bases not matched to a gene. Germline V gene sequence: CDR1 SNHLY, CDR2 FYNNEI. The CDR3 spans 16 residues. CDR3 bases: TGTGCCAGCAGAGAAAGAGCGGGGGGGAAATTAAATGAGCAGTTCTTC. It yields the protein CASRERAGGKLNEQFF. The whole variable domain, filled in from reference TRBV2 and TRBJ2-1, reads EPEVTQTPSHQVTQMGQEVILRCVPISNHLYFYWYRQILGQKVEFLVSFYNNEISEKSEIFDDQFSVERPDGSNFTLKIRSTKLEDSAMYFCASRERAGGKLNEQFFGPGTRLTVL.

J is TRBJ1-2 and V is TRBV6-5, with 7 bases fitting TRBD1. The germline gives CDR1 MNHEY, CDR2 SVGAGI. The CDR3 has 14 residues. V lost 5 bases and J lost 4; bases outside the gene matches: 7. The CDR3 loop reads CASSPDRALYGYTF. As DNA, the CDR3 is TGTGCCAGCAGTCCCGACAGGGCCCTCTATGGCTACACCTTC.

This chain uses TRBV6-5 with TRBJ1-3; D might be TRBD1 (5 bases). Germline loops: CDR1 MNHEY, CDR2 SVGAGI. Trimming left V 0 bases short and J 0 bases short, with 9 bases between. CDR3 length: 16 residues. CDR3 residues: CASSYSRGGSGNTIYF. For the CDR3, the DNA is TGTGCCAGCAGTTACTCGCGGGGGGGCTCTGGAAACACCATATATTTT.

The chain recombines TRBV9 with TRBJ1-6, with 9 bases fitting TRBD1. The V gene end was trimmed by 3 bases and the J gene end by 7 bases; junction bases not matched to a gene: 11. Germline lookup yields CDR1 SGDLS and CDR2 YYNGEE. This CDR3 contains 17 residues. Here the CDR3 reads CASSGTGGGYFNSPLHF. CDR3 nucleotide sequence: TGTGCCAGCAGCGGAACAGGGGGCGGGTATTTCAATTCACCCCTCCACTTT.

This clone was counted only a few times. The chain joins TRBV19 to TRBJ1-2; TRBD1 might be the D (6 bases). Germline assignment: CDR1 LNHDA and CDR2 SQIVND (reference sequence). This CDR3 spans 16 amino acids. Deletions cut 1 base from V and 4 bases from J, with 16 bases between. CDR3 in DNA: TGTGCCAGTAGTATAGGGGGGCATAGGATCCCCTATGGCTACACCTTC. Translation gives CASSIGGHRIPYGYTF.